These 6 T cell receptor beta chains share one sample of origin, sequenced in a study of shared clonotypes between healthy human individuals. The data were produced by immunoSEQ multiplex PCR, yet TCRdb's version contains in-frame clones alone and is incomplete. Of more than 2 million clones in the sample, around 95% were seen once. Sequencing was done on a sample of naive CD4+ T cells sorted from blood. Described subset: CD45RA+ positively selected. All receptors derive from a man between 18 and 35 years old in good health.

This chain joins TRBV11-3 and TRBJ2-7, with 8 nucleotides matching TRBD2. J lost 6 bases, V lost 5 bases, and 9 bases had no gene match. Germline-derived CDR1 and CDR2 are SGHNT and YENEEA. CDR3 length: 14 amino acids. CDR3 loop: CASSPGLAGPEQYF. The DNA for the CDR3 is TGTGCCAGCAGCCCCGGACTAGCCGGACCCGAGCAGTACTTC.

This rearrangement joins TRBV30 to TRBJ2-3; 7 nucleotides align to TRBD1. The CDR3 has 15 amino acids. The ends lost 4 bases at V and 8 bases at J; junction bases unmatched: 15. Germline V CDR1 and CDR2: GTSNPN, SVGIG (reference sequence). Here the CDR3 DNA reads TGTGCCTGGATCGGGACAGCTACCAACCGAGGTACGCAGTATTTT. It specifies CAWIGTATNRGTQYF.

The CDR3 nucleotides read TGTGCCAGCAGTTACTCAGCGGGCGTCTCCTACGAGCAGTACTTC. Protein: CASSYSAGVSYEQYF. The chain employs TRBV6-6 and TRBJ2-7; a possible D gene is TRBD2 (6 bases). The CDR3 has 15 residues. The V end was cut by 0 bases, the J end by 0 bases, with 9 bases between. Germline CDR1 MNHNY, CDR2 SVGAGI (reference sequence).

The V and J genes are TRBV5-1 and TRBJ2-1; 8 bases are shared with TRBD2. This CDR3 is built from 16 residues. CDR1 and CDR2 from the germline V gene are SGHRS and YFSETQ. The J segment lost 6 bases and the V segment lost 7 bases, leaving 15 bases of the junction unmatched. CDR3 loop: CASAPLSGTSRNEQFF. The CDR3, as DNA: TGCGCCAGCGCCCCTCTTAGCGGGACTAGTCGCAATGAGCAGTTCTTC.

This clone has only one observation. The chain carries TRBV18 and TRBJ2-5; possibly TRBD2 for D (6 bases). Germline V gene sequence: CDR1 KGHSH, CDR2 LQKENI. This CDR3 region has 16 residues. Trimming took 0 bases from V and 5 from J, leaving 16 bases between them. As DNA, the CDR3 is TGTGCCAGCTCACCACCGAGACGGGAGTTCATTGAGACCCAGTACTTC. Residues: CASSPPRREFIETQYF.

This clone was seen a handful of times. Other DNA variants within this sample encode the same CDR3. The CDR3 DNA reads TGCGCCAGCAGTGACGGGAACACCGGGGAGCTGTTTTTT. Encoded protein: CASSDGNTGELFF. This chain links TRBV10-1 with TRBJ2-2, with D uncertain. The germline CDR1 and CDR2 sequences are WNHNN and SYGVQD (reference sequence). CDR3 length equals 13 residues. V was clipped by 3 bases and J by 1 base, with 3 bases between them.